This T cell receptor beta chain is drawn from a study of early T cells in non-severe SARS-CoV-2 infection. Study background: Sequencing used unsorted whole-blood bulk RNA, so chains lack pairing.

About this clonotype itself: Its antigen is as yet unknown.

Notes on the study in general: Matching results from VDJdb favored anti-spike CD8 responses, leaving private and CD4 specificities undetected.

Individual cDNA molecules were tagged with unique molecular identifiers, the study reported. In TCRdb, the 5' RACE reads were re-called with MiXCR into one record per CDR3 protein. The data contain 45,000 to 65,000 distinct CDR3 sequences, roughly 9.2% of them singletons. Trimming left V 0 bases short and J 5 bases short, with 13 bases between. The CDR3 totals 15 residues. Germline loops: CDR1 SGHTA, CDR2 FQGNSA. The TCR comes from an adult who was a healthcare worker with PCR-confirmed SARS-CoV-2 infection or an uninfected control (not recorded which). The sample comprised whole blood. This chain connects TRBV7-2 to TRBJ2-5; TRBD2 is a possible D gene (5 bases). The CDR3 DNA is TGTGCCAGCAGCTTAGCGAGTTTGAGGGTGGAGACCCAGTACTTC. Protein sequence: CASSLASLRVETQYF.